The present T cell receptor beta chain was sequenced within a study of PD-L1 blockade in urothelial cancer. The overall study: Male sex and bladder-origin urothelial cancer were recorded for twenty-five of 29 patients. After treatment start, blood was analyzed at 3 weeks (second dose) and at 6 weeks. Findings and caveats of the study: Durable-benefit patients had greater expansion of tumor-associated blood clones at 3 weeks.

To note about this clone: Its antigen is unknown.

This table comes from immunoSEQ multiplex PCR, and its TCRdb copy is limited to in-frame clones, with some not included. The table has roughly 45,000 clones, 70% to 90% seen once. In germline, CDR1 is LGHNA, CDR2 YSLEER. With V trimmed by 6 bases and J by 6 bases, 6 bases remained unmatched. The CDR3 contains 13 residues. Specimen: PBMCs, collected around atezolizumab (anti-PD-L1) treatment. This TCR was sampled from a man in his 60s with urothelial cancer. The chain has TRBV4-3 and TRBJ2-3, with 7 bases matching TRBD1. CDR3 bases: TGCGCCAGCAGTCCAAGCAGGGGGGATACGCAGTATTTT. Protein product: CASSPSRGDTQYF.